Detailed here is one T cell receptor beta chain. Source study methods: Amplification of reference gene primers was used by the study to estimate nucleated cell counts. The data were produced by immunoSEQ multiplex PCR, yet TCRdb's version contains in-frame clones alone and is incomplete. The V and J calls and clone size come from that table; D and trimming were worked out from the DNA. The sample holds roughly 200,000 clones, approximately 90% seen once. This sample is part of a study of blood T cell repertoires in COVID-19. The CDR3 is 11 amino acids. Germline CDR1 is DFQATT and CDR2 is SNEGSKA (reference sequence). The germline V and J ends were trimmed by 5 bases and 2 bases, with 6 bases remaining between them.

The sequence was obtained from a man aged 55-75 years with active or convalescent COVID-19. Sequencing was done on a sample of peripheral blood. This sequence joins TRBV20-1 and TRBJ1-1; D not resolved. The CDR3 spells CSALFNTEAFF. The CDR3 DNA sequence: TGCAGTGCTCTTTTTAACACTGAAGCTTTCTTT.